Below, 27 T cell receptor beta chains from the same sample are listed, as sequenced in a study of patients and donors after allogeneic stem cell transplantation. TCRdb fed the RT-PCR reads into MiXCR, producing one record per CDR3 protein. The sample includes roughly 200,000 distinct CDR3 sequences, more than 35% of them seen just once. Sample: blood, either unsorted or a sorted T cell fraction (not recorded which). Source of these receptors: a human donor who was either an allogeneic HSCT recipient or a stem cell or donor lymphocyte infusion donor (not recorded which). It is not recorded whose cells these are; they may come from a transplant donor.

V gene TRBV5-1 combines with J gene TRBJ2-5; 11 bases fit TRBD2. Per the germline V gene, CDR1 is SGHRS and CDR2 is YFSETQ. V was pared by 4 bases and J by 0 bases, with 5 bases of the junction left unmatched. CDR3 length: 16 amino acids. For the CDR3, the DNA is TGCGCCAGCAGCCCCCCTAGCGGGGGGTACCAAGAGACCCAGTACTTC. Translating gives CASSPPSGGYQETQYF.

This chain links TRBV7-2 with TRBJ1-3; D is ambiguous. Trimming pared 3 bases from V and 7 bases from J, leaving 10 bases between. CDR3 length: 13 residues. CDR1 and CDR2 (germline): SGHTA, FQGNSA. The CDR3 coding sequence is TGTGCCAGCAGCTTCGGCGGACGGAACACCATATATTTT. Its protein is CASSFGGRNTIYF.

This clonotype was seen more than once but under ten times. The genes are TRBV25-1 and TRBJ1-1; D gene ambiguous. Germline values: CDR1 MGHDK, CDR2 SYGVNS. This CDR3 has 14 residues. Trimming pared 2 bases from V and 1 base from J, leaving 8 bases between. CDR3 residues: CASSELGGNTEAFF. The CDR3 DNA reads as TGTGCCAGCAGTGAACTGGGTGGGAACACTGAAGCTTTCTTT. Full variable domain (outside the CDR3, taken from reference TRBV25-1 and TRBJ1-1): EADIYQTPRYLVIGTGKKITLECSQTMGHDKMYWYQQDPGMELHLIHYSYGVNSTEKGDLSSESTVSRIRTEHFPLTLESARPSHTSQYLCASSELGGNTEAFFGQGTRLTVV.

The chain links TRBV7-3 to TRBJ2-3; TRBD2 matches at 11 bases. The V gene's germline CDR1 is SGHTA and CDR2 FQGTGA. This CDR3 is built from 17 residues. J was trimmed by 8 bases and V by 2 bases; bases with no gene match: 12. In DNA, the CDR3 is TGTGCCAGCAGCTTAGTGCCTCTAGCGGGGGGCCCAACTACGCAGTATTTT. Translating gives CASSLVPLAGGPTTQYF.

The V gene is TRBV3-1, the J gene TRBJ2-5; 11 nucleotides line up with TRBD2. The CDR3 extends over 17 amino acids. Germline V CDR1 and CDR2: LGHDT, YNNKEL (reference sequence). Losses at the gene ends were 2 bases for V and 4 bases for J; bases not matched to a gene: 9. CDR3 coding DNA: TGTGCCAGCAGCCAACACATTATAGCGGGGGGGCGAGAGACCCAGTACTTC. This codes for CASSQHIIAGGRETQYF.

This chain links TRBV7-9 with TRBJ2-1; 7 bases agree with TRBD2. The CDR3 consists of 15 residues. The germline V gene has CDR1 SEHNR and CDR2 FQNEAQ (reference sequence). The V segment lost 0 bases and the J segment 4 bases; nucleotides outside the gene matches: 3. The CDR3 sequence: CASSLAPGGYNEQFF. The CDR3 nucleotides are TGTGCCAGCAGCTTAGCACCGGGGGGATACAATGAGCAGTTCTTC.

V usage is TRBV20-1 and J usage is TRBJ1-2; 7 bases agree with TRBD1. Trimming took 6 bases from V and 5 from J; bases not matched to a gene: 6. Per the germline V gene, CDR1 is DFQATT and CDR2 is SNEGSKA (reference sequence). The CDR3 consists of 12 residues. The chain's CDR3 is CSAYGTAYGYTF. CDR3 coding DNA: TGCAGTGCGTATGGGACAGCTTATGGCTACACCTTC.

The gene calls are TRBV10-3 and TRBJ1-2; D is unclear. The CDR3 has 13 amino acids. Germline CDR1 is ENHRY and CDR2 is SYGVKD. V was cut by 4 bases and J by 4 bases, with 10 bases left in between. The CDR3 DNA is TGTGCCATCAGTGCCGGCGGTAGCTATGGCTACACCTTC. Its protein is CAISAGGSYGYTF.

The sample holds a few counts of this clonotype. This rearrangement joins TRBV6-2 or TRBV6-3 to TRBJ1-2; D ambiguous. Trimming shortened V by 6 bases and J by 7 bases, and 15 bases separated the two germline ends. Germline-derived CDR1 and CDR2 are MNHEY and SVGEGT. This CDR3 is built from 13 residues. DNA for the CDR3: TGTGCCAGCAGCCCCGGTCCGGACCCTGGCTACACCTTC. It yields the protein CASSPGPDPGYTF.

This clonotype has just one count. The gene calls are TRBV30 and TRBJ2-6, with TRBD1 matching 7 bases. From germline, CDR1 is GTSNPN and CDR2 SVGIG (reference sequence). The ends lost 0 bases at V and 2 bases at J; junction bases unmatched: 4. This CDR3 spans 16 amino acids. CDR3 DNA sequence: TGTGCCTGGAGTGTCCAAGGGGGCGCTGGGGCCAACGTCCTGACTTTC. This gives the protein CAWSVQGGAGANVLTF.

V and J are TRBV10-3 and TRBJ2-7; no definite D call. Looked up from germline, CDR1 is ENHRY and CDR2 is SYGVKD. The CDR3 totals 15 residues. Between the trimmed V and J ends, which lost 2 bases and 0 bases, there was a span of 11 bases. CDR3 loop: CAISELGQSSYEQYF. CDR3 sequence (DNA): TGTGCCATCAGTGAGCTTGGGCAAAGCTCCTACGAGCAGTACTTC.

The CDR3, as DNA: TGTGCCAGACATTTTCTAGCGGGCTCCTACAATGAGCAGTTCTTC. This codes for CARHFLAGSYNEQFF. The chain employs TRBV7-4 and TRBJ2-1; 8 bases are shared with TRBD2. CDR1 is SGHVT, CDR2 SQSDAQ, per germline. V lost 9 bases to trimming and J lost 0 bases; unmatched junction nucleotides: 7. This CDR3 has 15 amino acids. The full variable domain, in which reference TRBV7-4 and TRBJ2-1 provide the parts outside the CDR3, is GAGVSQSPRYKVAKRGRDVALRCDSISGHVTLYWYRQTLGQGSEVLTYSQSDAQRDKSGRPSGRFSAERPERSVSTLKIQRTEQGDSAVYLCARHFLAGSYNEQFFGPGTRLTVL.

V is TRBV4-2 and J is TRBJ1-2; D unclear. The CDR3 is made up of 14 amino acids. V lost 4 bases and J lost 0, with 9 bases in between. Germline assignment: CDR1 LGHNA and CDR2 YNFKEQ. CDR3 loop: CASSPTWTNYGYTF. In DNA, the CDR3 is TGTGCCAGCAGCCCGACATGGACTAACTATGGCTACACCTTC.

The chain couples TRBV7-9 to TRBJ1-1; D remains ambiguous. Germline V gives CDR1 SEHNR, CDR2 FQNEAQ (reference sequence). The CDR3 is made up of 14 amino acids. The V gene lost 3 bases and the J gene lost 1 base, with 9 bases spanning the gap. The CDR3 DNA reads as TGTGCCAGCAGCTTTGTTCCAGGGAACACTGAAGCTTTCTTT. This gives the protein CASSFVPGNTEAFF.

The V call is TRBV30, the J call TRBJ1-6; D uncertain. There are 13 residues in the CDR3. The V end was cut by 4 bases, the J end by 10 bases, with 14 bases between. Germline values: CDR1 GTSNPN, CDR2 SVGIG (reference sequence). CDR3 sequence: CAWNPVGRSPLHF. CDR3 in DNA: TGTGCCTGGAATCCGGTTGGGAGGTCACCCCTCCACTTT.

The chain has TRBV10-3 and TRBJ1-2; D not resolved. This CDR3 is built from 13 residues. Germline V lookup: CDR1 ENHRY, CDR2 SYGVKD. V was cut by 4 bases and J by 2 bases, with 8 bases left in between. In nucleotides, the CDR3 is TGTGCCATCAGTGGGGGTATCAACTATGGCTACACCTTC. Residues: CAISGGINYGYTF.

The sample holds a few counts of this clonotype. V is TRBV5-8 and J is TRBJ1-5; D perhaps matches TRBD1 (6 bases). CDR3 size: 15 residues. Per germline, CDR1 SGHTS and CDR2 YDEGEE. With 0 bases removed from V and 0 bases from J, the gap between germline ends came to 7 bases. The CDR3 DNA sequence: TGTGCCAGCAGCTTGGACAGGGCTAGCAATCAGCCCCAGCATTTT. The encoded protein is CASSLDRASNQPQHF.

This clonotype was observed a single time. The chain combines TRBV12-5 with TRBJ2-1; 7 nucleotides agree with TRBD2. CDR1 and CDR2 (germline): LGHNT, FRNRAP. This CDR3 contains 17 residues. V lost 0 bases to trimming and J lost 1 base; unmatched junction nucleotides: 6. The CDR3: CASGLVLGRGSYNEQFF. The CDR3 coding sequence is TGTGCTAGTGGTTTGGTACTAGGGCGGGGGTCCTACAATGAGCAGTTCTTC.

The chain has TRBV19 and TRBJ2-5, with D maybe TRBD1 (7 bases). The CDR3 has 15 amino acids. Germline values: CDR1 LNHDA, CDR2 SQIVND (reference sequence). V shed 9 bases and J shed 1 base, with 18 bases lying between them. The CDR3 loop reads CASRQGGLLQETQYF. The CDR3 coding sequence is TGTGCCAGCAGACAGGGAGGCCTCCTCCAAGAGACCCAGTACTTC.

V is TRBV4-3 and J is TRBJ1-2; D is uncertain. The CDR3 totals 16 residues. Deletions cut 0 bases from V and 4 bases from J, with 15 bases between. Germline CDR1 reads LGHNA; CDR2 reads YSLEER. The DNA of the CDR3 is TGCGCCAGCAGCCAAGAATTTCGGGGTGGCCCCTATGGCTACACCTTC. This sequence encodes CASSQEFRGGPYGYTF.

This chain uses TRBV3-1 with TRBJ2-7; 7 bases align to TRBD1. The CDR3 is made up of 12 amino acids. The trim removed 4 bases at V and 6 bases at J, leaving 3 bases unmatched. CDR1 LGHDT and CDR2 YNNKEL come from the germline V gene (reference sequence). The CDR3 loop reads CASSPGGGEQYF. CDR3 coding DNA: TGTGCCAGCAGCCCAGGGGGTGGCGAGCAGTACTTC.

In this sample, this clonotype turned up a few times. The J gene is TRBJ2-1, the V gene TRBV5-1; D unresolved. Germline assignment: CDR1 SGHRS and CDR2 YFSETQ. The V and J ends lost 6 bases and 4 bases respectively, with 5 bases between them. This CDR3 spans 11 amino acids. This CDR3 reads CASKGYNEQFF. CDR3 DNA sequence: TGCGCCAGCAAGGGTTACAATGAGCAGTTCTTC.

The CDR3 DNA sequence: TGTGCCTGGAGAGGTTTGGAAGGGGATTGGTCCTACAATGAGCAGTTCTTC. Translation: CAWRGLEGDWSYNEQFF. The gene calls are TRBV30 and TRBJ2-1; possible D gene TRBD1, 5 bases. The CDR3 contains 17 residues. The V end was cut by 3 bases, the J end by 1 base, with 19 bases between. Looked up from germline, CDR1 is GTSNPN and CDR2 is SVGIG (reference sequence).

The chain is built from TRBV27 and TRBJ1-6; D uncertain. Trimming removed 6 bases at V and 7 bases at J, with 13 bases between. Germline CDR1 reads MNHEY; CDR2 reads SMNVEV (reference sequence). This CDR3 spans 14 amino acids. The CDR3 bases are TGTGCCAGCAGGCTACTAGGTCTGAATTCACCCCTCCACTTT. Its protein is CASRLLGLNSPLHF.

The J gene is TRBJ1-6, the V gene TRBV4-3, with 7 bases that match TRBD1. Germline V CDR1 and CDR2: LGHNA, YSLEER. This CDR3 has 13 amino acids. Trimming removed 6 bases from V and 10 bases from J; junction bases left unmatched: 6. CDR3 bases: TGCGCCAGCAGAGGGACAGCCTCGTCACCCCTCCACTTT. This codes for CASRGTASSPLHF.

V gene TRBV11-2 combines with J gene TRBJ1-1, with D maybe TRBD1 (5 bases). The CDR3 length is 13 residues. Germline V CDR1 and CDR2: SGHAT, FQNNGV. V lost 5 bases and J 6 bases, leaving 13 bases between the germline ends. The CDR3 DNA reads TGTGCCAGCAGCATACTTGACAGTCCTGAAGCTTTCTTT. It yields the protein CASSILDSPEAFF.

The CDR3 DNA reads TGCAGCGTCCCCACCGGGCTCAACTATGGCTACACCTTC. Translated: CSVPTGLNYGYTF. J is TRBJ1-2 and V is TRBV29-1; D unresolved. The ends were cut back, 6 bases at V and 2 bases at J, with 13 bases in the middle. The CDR3 is 13 amino acids. Germline lookup yields CDR1 SQVTM and CDR2 ANQGSEA. Full variable domain (outside the CDR3, taken from reference TRBV29-1 and TRBJ1-2): SAVISQKPSRDICQRGTSLTIQCQVDSQVTMMFWYRQQPGQSLTLIATANQGSEATYESGFVIDKFPISRPNLTFSTLTVSNMSPEDSSIYLCSVPTGLNYGYTFGSGTRLTVV.